This T cell receptor (beta chain) was found in a study of T-cell reconstitution after alpha-beta-depleted transplantation in children. The TCRbeta library incorporated unique molecular identifiers. Using its own MiXCR run on the PCR reads, TCRdb lists one record per CDR3 protein. The sample lists 60,000 to 80,000 distinct CDR3 sequences; about 6.7% were seen once. This clonotype was seen repeatedly, ten times or more. This TCR was sampled from a human donor who donated a stem cell graft to a child with acute lymphoblastic leukemia. This specimen consisted of PBMCs from the stem cell graft donor, obtained from the stem cell graft.

CDR3 nucleotide sequence: TGTGCCAGCGCCCAGGGGGCCTACGAGCAGTACTTC. This encodes CASAQGAYEQYF. The V gene is TRBV5-6, the J gene TRBJ2-7; 7 bases align to TRBD1. V dropped 7 bases and J dropped 2; count of bases not matched to a gene: 3. CDR1 and CDR2 from the germline V gene are SGHDT and YYEEEE. The CDR3 is 12 amino acids.